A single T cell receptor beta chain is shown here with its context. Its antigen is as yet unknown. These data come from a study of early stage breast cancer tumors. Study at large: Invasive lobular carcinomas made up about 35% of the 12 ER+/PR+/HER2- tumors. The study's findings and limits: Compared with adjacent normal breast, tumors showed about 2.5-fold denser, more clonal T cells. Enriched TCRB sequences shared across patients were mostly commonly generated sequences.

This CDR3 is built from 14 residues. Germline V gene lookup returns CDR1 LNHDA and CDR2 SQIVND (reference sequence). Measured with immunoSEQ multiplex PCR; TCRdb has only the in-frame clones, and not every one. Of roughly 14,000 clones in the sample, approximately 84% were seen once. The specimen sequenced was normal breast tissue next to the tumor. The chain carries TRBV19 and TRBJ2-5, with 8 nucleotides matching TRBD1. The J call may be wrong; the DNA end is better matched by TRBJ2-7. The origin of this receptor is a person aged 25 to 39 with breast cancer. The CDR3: CASSPQGGPYEQYF. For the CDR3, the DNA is TGTGCCAGTAGTCCACAGGGGGGCCCCTACGAGCAGTACTTC.